One sample yielded the 3 T cell receptor beta chains listed below, sequenced in a study of response to subunit inactivated influenza vaccine. From the RT-PCR reads, TCRdb called clonotypes with MiXCR, one entry per CDR3 protein. This sample yields about 580,000 distinct CDR3 sequences, of which approximately 15% are seen a single time; approximately 10% belongs to the top ten. The sequences come from PBMCs from blood, collected 11 to 12 days after vaccination. These receptors were collected from a man between 45 and 60 years old who received an inactivated influenza vaccine.

The CDR3 loop is CASSARTSGSRETQYF. In DNA form, the CDR3 reads TGTGCCAGCAGTGCACGGACTAGCGGGTCCAGGGAGACCCAGTACTTC. This chain joins TRBV6-1 and TRBJ2-5, with TRBD2 matching over 11 bases. J lost 5 bases, V lost 4 bases, and 9 bases had no gene match. The CDR3 is 16 residues long. Germline CDR1 MNHNS, CDR2 SASEGT.

The sample holds a few counts of this clonotype. The rearrangement joins TRBV20-1 to TRBJ2-3, with 8 bases identical to TRBD2. The CDR3 consists of 14 residues. The germline gives CDR1 DFQATT, CDR2 SNEGSKA (reference sequence). The trim removed 6 bases at V and 0 bases at J, leaving 5 bases unmatched. The CDR3 DNA follows: TGCAGTGCCCGAGCGGGAGCTAGCACAGATACGCAGTATTTT. This sequence encodes CSARAGASTDTQYF.

This clonotype has more than one count but fewer than ten. This chain links TRBV7-8 with TRBJ2-3, with D perhaps TRBD1 (7 bases). Germline V gene sequence: CDR1 SGHVS, CDR2 FQNEAQ. This CDR3 comprises 16 residues. V was cut by 5 bases and J by 0 bases, with 15 bases left in between. CDR3 sequence reads: CASSRRGRPSTDTQYF. As DNA, the CDR3 is TGTGCCAGCAGCCGGAGGGGGCGGCCTAGCACAGATACGCAGTATTTT.